This TCR beta chain was sequenced during a study of cytomegalovirus exposure and HLA in healthy donors. Primers for the PCR totalled 60 Vbeta and 13 Jbeta. Method: immunoSEQ multiplex PCR; TCRdb's copy keeps in-frame clones and lacks some. The sample has approximately 160,000 clones, 70% to 80% seen once. General observations from the study: Later analysis identified several of the most significant clusters that appeared linked to common viral pathogens. TCR beta sequences reportedly predicted the HLA-A and HLA-B alleles of most subjects accurately.

As concerns this clone: The antigen remains undetermined.

This CDR3 is built from 14 residues. Losses at the gene ends were 0 bases for V and 3 bases for J; bases not matched to a gene: 4. CDR1 is GTSNPN, CDR2 SVGIG, per germline (reference sequence). Material: PBMCs. The receptor was derived from a man younger than 30 in good health and CMV-seropositive. The chain combines TRBV30 with TRBJ2-7, with 8 bases matching TRBD1. In nucleotides, the CDR3 is TGTGCCTGGAGTGTAGGAGACAGGGGCTACGAGCAGTACTTC. It translates to CAWSVGDRGYEQYF. The full variable domain, rest sourced from reference TRBV30 and TRBJ2-7, is SQTIHQWPATLVQPVGSPLSLECTVEGTSNPNLYWYRQAAGRGLQLLFYSVGIGQISSEVPQNLSASRPQDRQFILSSKKLLLSDSGFYLCAWSVGDRGYEQYFGPGTRLTVT.